The TCR beta chain under discussion was sequenced for a study of blood T cell repertoires in COVID-19. The CDR3 covers 15 residues. V gave up 6 bases and J gave up 5 bases, with 19 bases separating them. Looked up from germline, CDR1 is LNHDA and CDR2 is SQIVND (reference sequence). Some clones are missing from TCRdb's copy, which holds only in-frame ones; the method was immunoSEQ multiplex PCR. The sample records 95,000 to 150,000 clones, about 85% being singletons. Sequencing input: peripheral blood. The J gene is TRBJ1-2, the V gene TRBV19; possible D gene TRBD1, 5 bases. The sequence derives from a woman of 80 years or more with acute or convalescent COVID-19. This chain's CDR3 is CASRTPLGTVYGYTF. In DNA, the CDR3 is TGTGCCAGTAGAACACCGTTGGGGACTGTATATGGCTACACCTTC.